The 12 T cell receptor beta chains presented below share a single source sample, sequenced in a study of cytomegalovirus exposure and HLA in healthy donors. Assay used: immunoSEQ multiplex PCR; TCRdb lists only in-frame clones, some missing. The sample yields 100,000 or so clones, 85% seen once. Specimen: PBMCs. These TCRs come from a man aged 18 to 30 in good health and CMV-seropositive.

This chain joins TRBV30 and TRBJ2-7, with TRBD1 as a possible D gene (6 bases). The CDR3 sequence is 13 residues long. V was cut by 4 bases and J by 0 bases, with 10 bases left in between. In germline, CDR1 is GTSNPN, CDR2 SVGIG (reference sequence). The CDR3 bases are TGTGCCTGGATTCCCAGGGGCTCCTACGAGCAGTACTTC. It encodes CAWIPRGSYEQYF.

The rearrangement uses TRBV4-1 and TRBJ1-1; a possible D gene is TRBD1 (5 bases). Germline assignment: CDR1 MGHRA and CDR2 YSYEKL. This CDR3 region has 15 residues. Trimming removed 0 bases from V and 2 bases from J, with 10 bases in between. CDR3 bases: TGCGCCAGCAGCCAAGAGGGGGAGGATAACACTGAAGCTTTCTTT. It is translated as CASSQEGEDNTEAFF.

The rearrangement joins TRBV9 to TRBJ1-5; D not resolved. Germline lookup yields CDR1 SGDLS and CDR2 YYNGEE. The V gene lost 4 bases and the J gene lost 0 bases, with 11 bases spanning the gap. This CDR3 contains 15 residues. This CDR3 reads CASSSDGISNQPQHF. CDR3 DNA: TGTGCCAGCAGCTCTGACGGGATTAGCAATCAGCCCCAGCATTTT.

V is TRBV30 and J is TRBJ1-2; D is perhaps TRBD1 (5 bases). Trimming cost V 0 bases and J 8 bases, with 34 bases left between them. CDR1 is GTSNPN, CDR2 SVGIG, per germline (reference sequence). The CDR3 sequence is 20 residues long. CDR3 region: CAWSVRWGRIPSRNEGGYTF. In nucleotides, the CDR3 is TGTGCCTGGAGTGTACGTTGGGGGAGGATCCCCTCTCGTAACGAAGGGGGCTACACCTTC.

The chain couples TRBV28 to TRBJ2-1; D perhaps matches TRBD2 (6 bases). This CDR3 has 16 amino acids. The V end was cut by 5 bases, the J end by 0 bases, with 14 bases between. Germline lookup yields CDR1 MDHEN and CDR2 SYDVKM. The CDR3 nucleotides are TGTGCCAGCAGTACACCATTCGGGAGCTCCTACAATGAGCAGTTCTTC. Translation gives CASSTPFGSSYNEQFF.

J is TRBJ1-2 and V is TRBV6-5, with TRBD1 matching 10 bases. Unmatched junction bases numbered 7, after V lost 6 bases and J lost 6 bases. CDR1 and CDR2 (germline): MNHEY, SVGAGI. The CDR3 totals 14 residues. CDR3 sequence reads: CASRKMGQGNGYTF. DNA for the CDR3: TGTGCCAGCAGAAAGATGGGACAGGGGAATGGCTACACCTTC.

The gene calls are TRBV30 and TRBJ2-5; a weak D match, TRBD2 (6 bases). Germline-derived CDR1 and CDR2 are GTSNPN and SVGIG (reference sequence). CDR3 length: 14 residues. Trimming stripped 0 bases from V and 5 bases from J, with 13 bases between. Here the CDR3 reads CAWSVGGPRETQYF. CDR3 nucleotides: TGTGCCTGGAGTGTAGGAGGGCCGAGGGAGACCCAGTACTTC. The variable domain in full, with the rest retrieved from reference TRBV30 and TRBJ2-5, is SQTIHQWPATLVQPVGSPLSLECTVEGTSNPNLYWYRQAAGRGLQLLFYSVGIGQISSEVPQNLSASRPQDRQFILSSKKLLLSDSGFYLCAWSVGGPRETQYFGPGTRLLVL.

J is TRBJ2-7 and V is TRBV30, with 7 positions matching TRBD1. CDR3 length: 14 residues. Looked up from germline, CDR1 is GTSNPN and CDR2 is SVGIG (reference sequence). Losses at the gene ends were 3 bases for V and 3 bases for J; bases not matched to a gene: 8. The chain's CDR3 is CAWRTPGGNYEQYF. CDR3 in DNA: TGTGCCTGGAGAACCCCAGGGGGTAACTACGAGCAGTACTTC. The entire variable domain, with the rest obtained from reference TRBV30 and TRBJ2-7, is as follows: SQTIHQWPATLVQPVGSPLSLECTVEGTSNPNLYWYRQAAGRGLQLLFYSVGIGQISSEVPQNLSASRPQDRQFILSSKKLLLSDSGFYLCAWRTPGGNYEQYFGPGTRLTVT.

Written as DNA, the CDR3 is TGTGCCAGCAGTTCCACCCGGTATTACGAGCAGTACTTC. It codes for CASSSTRYYEQYF. The rearrangement joins TRBV27 to TRBJ2-7; D gene uncertain. Germline V gene data show CDR1 as MNHEY and CDR2 as SMNVEV (reference sequence). There are 13 residues in the CDR3. Trimming stripped 4 bases from V and 4 bases from J, with 11 bases between.

The CDR3 DNA follows: TGTGCCTGGAGTGTCCAGGGGGGTGAAAAACTGTTTTTT. This translates into CAWSVQGGEKLFF. The J gene is TRBJ1-4, the V gene TRBV30, with 7 nucleotides matching TRBD1. Germline V gene sequence: CDR1 GTSNPN, CDR2 SVGIG (reference sequence). J gave up 7 bases and V 0 bases, and 2 bases lay outside the gene matches. This CDR3 comprises 13 residues.

This clone was counted between two and nine times. V usage is TRBV11-2 and J usage is TRBJ2-7; D is perhaps TRBD1 (6 bases). The CDR3 is 15 amino acids. The V end lost 1 base, the J end lost 1 base, and 11 bases lay between the germline ends. In germline, CDR1 is SGHAT, CDR2 FQNNGV. CDR3 protein: CASSLGTDPSYEQYV. The CDR3 DNA reads as TGTGCCAGCAGCTTAGGGACAGACCCTTCCTACGAGCAGTACGTC.

This clone was seen ten or more times. The chain couples TRBV29-1 to TRBJ1-1, with D maybe TRBD1 (6 bases). Trimming pared 4 bases from V and 8 bases from J, leaving 17 bases between. The germline V gene encodes CDR1 SQVTM and CDR2 ANQGSEA. This CDR3 comprises 13 residues. CDR3: CSVGTGGTIEAFF. The DNA of the CDR3 is TGCAGCGTTGGGACGGGTGGGACAATCGAAGCTTTCTTT.